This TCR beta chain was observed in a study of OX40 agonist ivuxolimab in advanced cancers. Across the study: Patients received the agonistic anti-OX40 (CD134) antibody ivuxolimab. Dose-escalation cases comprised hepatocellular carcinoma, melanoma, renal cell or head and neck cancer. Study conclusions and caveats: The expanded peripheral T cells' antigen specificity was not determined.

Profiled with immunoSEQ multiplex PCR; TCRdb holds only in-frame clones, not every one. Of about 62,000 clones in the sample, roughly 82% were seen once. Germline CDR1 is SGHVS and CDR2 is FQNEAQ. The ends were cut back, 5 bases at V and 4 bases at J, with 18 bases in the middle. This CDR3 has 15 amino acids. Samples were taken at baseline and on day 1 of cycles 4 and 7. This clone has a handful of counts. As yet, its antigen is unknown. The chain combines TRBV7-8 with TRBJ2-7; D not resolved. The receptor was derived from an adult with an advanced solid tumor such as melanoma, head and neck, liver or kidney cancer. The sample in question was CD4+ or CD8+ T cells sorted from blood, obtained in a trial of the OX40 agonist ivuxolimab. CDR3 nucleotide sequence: TGTGCCAGCAGCACAATGGGTCGGTTGCAGTACGAGCAGTACTTC. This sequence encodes CASSTMGRLQYEQYF.